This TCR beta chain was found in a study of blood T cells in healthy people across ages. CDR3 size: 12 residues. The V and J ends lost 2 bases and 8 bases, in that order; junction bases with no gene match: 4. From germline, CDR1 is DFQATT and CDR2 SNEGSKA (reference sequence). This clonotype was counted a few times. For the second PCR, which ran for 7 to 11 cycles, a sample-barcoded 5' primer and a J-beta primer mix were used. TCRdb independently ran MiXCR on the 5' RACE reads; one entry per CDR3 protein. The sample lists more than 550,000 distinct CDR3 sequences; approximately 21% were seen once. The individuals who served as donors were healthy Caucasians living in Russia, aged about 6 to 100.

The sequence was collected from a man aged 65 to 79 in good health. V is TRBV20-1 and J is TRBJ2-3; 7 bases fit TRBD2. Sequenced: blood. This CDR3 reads CSARTPGGTQYF. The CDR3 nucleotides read TGCAGTGCTAGAACCCCGGGAGGTACGCAGTATTTT.